This TCR beta chain came from a study of T cell repertoires in cytomegalovirus infection. Turning to the study itself: Public signatures in TCR beta pointed to CMV infection and matching HLA type. Whole-study results and caveats: People with CMV and the relevant HLA were identified by cumulative public TCR beta family frequency.

TCRdb used MiXCR to reprocess the reads, holding one entry per CDR3 protein. This sample yields about 440,000 distinct CDR3 sequences, of which under 40% are seen a single time; approximately 14% belongs to the top ten. Germline CDR1 is SGHTA and CDR2 is FQGNSA. The CDR3 extends over 12 amino acids. Concerning this clonotype: The target antigen is unknown.

The gene calls are TRBV7-2 and TRBJ2-3, with a weak D call TRBD2 (6 bases). The receptor was derived from a human donor in good health (CMV status not recorded). Some clones in this sample may be carry-over from other donors' samples. Sequenced input: PBMCs. CDR3 sequence (DNA): TGTGCGACCGGGCGGGGCACAGATACGACGTATTTT. Translating gives CATGRGTDTTYF.